The sequence of this TCR beta chain was determined in a study of T cell changes during pregnancy in multiple sclerosis. Germline-derived CDR1 and CDR2 are SGHTA and FQGNSA. The CDR3 sequence is 13 residues long. V shed 2 bases and J shed 7 bases, with 12 bases lying between them. Sequencing used immunoSEQ multiplex PCR; TCRdb keeps in-frame clones, though not all of them. The table shows more than 90,000 clones, with more than 85% occurring only once. The V and J genes are TRBV7-2 and TRBJ2-7; D unclear. Sample: peripheral blood, taken in the first trimester of pregnancy. The source is a female donor with multiple sclerosis, enrolled in a pregnancy study. CDR3 in amino acids: CASSLSTVGEQYF. CDR3 DNA sequence: TGTGCCAGCAGCTTATCGACTGTGGGTGAGCAGTACTTC. The full variable domain, with the rest looked up from reference TRBV7-2 and TRBJ2-7, is GAGVSQSPSNKVTEKGKDVELRCDPISGHTALYWYRQSLGQGLEFLIYFQGNSAPDKSGLPSDRFSAERTGGSVSTLTIQRTQQEDSAVYLCASSLSTVGEQYFGPGTRLTVT.